These T cell receptor beta chains were read from a single sample in a study of shared clonotypes between healthy human individuals. The repertoire was sequenced with immunoSEQ multiplex PCR; TCRdb's copy has only in-frame clones and lacks some. The sample has about 730,000 clones, roughly two thirds seen once. Sequencing was carried out using memory CD4+ T cells sorted from blood. The receptors were sampled from a woman in her 30s in good health. Each CDR3 is given with its conserved first and last residue. The order of the fields is J gene, D gene, V gene, clone size, CDR3 DNA, CDR3 protein. D genes are given only for firm matches. A row's size may be missing; if present it is once, few, many or a size class.

>TRBJ1-2|.|TRBV4-1|.
TGCGCCAGCAGCCAAGAACCCATAGACAGAGTCAACCCCCACTTTGGCTACACCTTC
CASSQEPIDRVNPHFGYTF
>TRBJ2-7|.|TRBV5-1|.
TGCGCCAGCAGCCCCGGGACCTTGGGAGAAGAGCAGTACTTC
CASSPGTLGEEQYF
>TRBJ2-7|TRBD2|TRBV30|.
TGTGCCTGGAGTGCTAGGACTAGGGGCGAGCAGTACTTC
CAWSARTRGEQYF
>TRBJ1-4|TRBD1|TRBV7-9|.
TGTGCCAGCAGCAAACAACGGACAGGGGTAGGCGAAAAACTGTTTTTT
CASSKQRTGVGEKLFF
>TRBJ2-7|TRBD2|TRBV2|.
TGTGCCAGCAGTAAGACTAGCGGGAGGACCTACGAGCAGTACTTC
CASSKTSGRTYEQYF
>TRBJ2-7|.|TRBV5-6|once
TGTGCCAGCAGCTATTGGGCGGCCTACGAGCAGTACTTC
CASSYWAAYEQYF
>TRBJ2-7|.|TRBV7-9|.
TGTGCCAGCAGCGCCCAAGGACAGCACTACGAGCAGTACTTC
CASSAQGQHYEQYF
>TRBJ2-2|.|TRBV27|.
TGTGCCAGCACCATGGGGCGGGGCCAGAACACCGGGGAGCTGTTTTTT
CASTMGRGQNTGELFF
>TRBJ2-1|.|TRBV10-1|.
TGCGCCAGCAGTGAGTCGTACGGCTACAATGAGCAGTTCTTC
CASSESYGYNEQFF
>TRBJ2-3|.|TRBV30|once
TGTGCCTGGGAACCCTTACGGGCAGCTAATACGCAGTATTTT
CAWEPLRAANTQYF
>TRBJ2-5|.|TRBV6-1|.
TGTGCCAGCAGTGAATGGCTTGAGGCGGGAGAGACCCAGTACTTC
CASSEWLEAGETQYF
>TRBJ1-4|TRBD1|TRBV4-2|many
TGTGCCAGCAGCCAAGAAGCGATGGGGAGGGGGCGTGTCGATGAAAAACTGTTTTTT
CASSQEAMGRGRVDEKLFF
>TRBJ2-2|.|TRBV6-1|.
TGTGCCAGCAGGGATACCGGGGAGCTGTTTTTT
CASRDTGELFF
>TRBJ2-1|.|TRBV20-1|.
TGCAGTGTTCAGGGTTACGATGAGCAGTTCTTC
CSVQGYDEQFF
>TRBJ2-7|TRBD2|TRBV29-1|.
TGCAGCGACTGGGACCCTCGCCCGGGGACTAGCGGGAGGGGTTTGTGGTACGAGCAGTACTTC
CSDWDPRPGTSGRGLWYEQYF
>TRBJ2-1|TRBD2|TRBV5-4|.
TGTGCCAGCAGCACGGGACTAGCCGACTACAATGAGCAGTTCTTC
CASSTGLADYNEQFF
>TRBJ1-5|.|TRBV5-2|.
TGTGCCAGCAGCTTGGATCCCAGTCAGCCCCAGCATTTT
CASSLDPSQPQHF
>TRBJ1-5|.|TRBV2|.
TGTGCCAGCAGTGAACAGGGTTGGCAGCCCCAGCATTTT
CASSEQGWQPQHF
>TRBJ2-3|TRBD2|TRBV5-1|.
TGCGCCAGCAGCTCCAACCCTAGCGGGAGGGCCCAAGATACGCAGTATTTT
CASSSNPSGRAQDTQYF
>TRBJ1-3|.|TRBV9|.
TGTGCCAGCAGCTCCAGGGGAAACTCTGGAAACACCATATATTTT
CASSSRGNSGNTIYF
>TRBJ1-1|TRBD1|TRBV5-4|.
TGTGCCAGCAGTCCGGACAGGGATGAAGCTTTCTTT
CASSPDRDEAFF
>TRBJ2-2|.|TRBV7-2|.
TGTGCCAGCAGCTTGCGGACGGAGCTGTTTTTT
CASSLRTELFF
>TRBJ2-3|TRBD2|TRBV29-1|.
TGCAGCGTTCACGGGACTAGTATTACAGATACGCAGTATTTT
CSVHGTSITDTQYF
>TRBJ2-2|TRBD2|TRBV6-6|.
TGTGCCAGCAGTTACTCTGGGAGGGCAGGGGAGCTGTTTTTT
CASSYSGRAGELFF
>TRBJ2-7|TRBD2|TRBV6-1|.
TGTGCCAGCACCGAGCCACTAGCGGGAACCGAGCAGTACTTC
CASTEPLAGTEQYF
>TRBJ2-3|.|TRBV7-9|.
TGTGCCAGCAGCTTAAGTCCTGAGGCAGATACGCAGTATTTT
CASSLSPEADTQYF
>TRBJ2-7|.|TRBV5-1|many
TGCGCCAGCAGCCCGTCGGGAGACACCTCCTACGAGCAGTACTTC
CASSPSGDTSYEQYF
>TRBJ2-5|TRBD2|TRBV19|once
TGTGCCAGTAGTCTGGCGGGGGGGGAGACCCAGTACTTC
CASSLAGGETQYF
>TRBJ2-7|TRBD1|TRBV6-5|.
TGTGCCAGCAGTCGGACAGGGAACTACGAGCAGTACTTC
CASSRTGNYEQYF
>TRBJ1-3|.|TRBV29-1|.
TGCAGCGCTCCTAGCAGCTCTGGAAACACCATATATTTT
CSAPSSSGNTIYF
>TRBJ2-7|.|TRBV19|.
TGTGCCAGTAGTATAATTGCCAGGGCCTTCTCTTCAAGTTACGAGCAGTACTTC
CASSIIARAFSSSYEQYF
>TRBJ2-2|.|TRBV5-1|.
TGCGCCAGCAGCAAAAGGACCTTGAACACCGGGGAGCTGTTTTTT
CASSKRTLNTGELFF
>TRBJ2-7|.|TRBV28|.
TGTGCCAGCAGCCCAACCTCCTACGAGCAGTACTTC
CASSPTSYEQYF
>TRBJ2-1|.|TRBV2|.
TGTGCCAGCACCACCCGGGGTAATGAGCAGTTCTTC
CASTTRGNEQFF
>TRBJ2-5|TRBD2|TRBV19|.
TGTGCCAGTAGTAGAGGGACTAGCTTTTTGGAGACCCAGTACTTC
CASSRGTSFLETQYF
>TRBJ2-7|.|TRBV5-1|.
TGCGCCAGCAGCACCCAGCCGCAAGGGAACGACGAGCAGTACTTC
CASSTQPQGNDEQYF